This entry is about one T cell receptor beta chain. Building the TCR beta libraries relied on iRepertoire HTBI primers, and CDR3 regions underwent Arm-PCR. MiXCR, applied by TCRdb to the multiplex PCR reads, yields one record per CDR3 protein. The table includes 350,000 to 450,000 distinct CDR3 sequences, about 15% detected once. This sample is part of a study of regulatory T cells in long-lasting Graves disease. Documented time point: newly diagnosed GD, antithyroid drugs for less than 3 months. The authors made the TCR library using RNA they extracted from PBMCs. This sample also appeared in a second study, on T cells in Graves' hyperthyroidism and ophthalmopathy. That source notes: Most thyroid clonotypes expanded above 0.001 appeared in blood too.

Source: peripheral blood mononuclear cells (PBMCs), taken at new diagnosis, from a patient treated with antithyroid drugs. This TCR came from a woman between 25 and 40 years old with Graves disease.

The CDR3 here is CASSLPEGGDLGKETQYF. DNA for the CDR3: TGTGCCAGCAGCTTACCGGAGGGCGGCGACTTAGGAAAAGAGACCCAGTACTTC. The gene calls are TRBV13 and TRBJ2-5; D is perhaps TRBD2 (6 bases). V dropped 2 bases and J dropped 3 bases, with 22 bases sitting between them. This CDR3 has 18 amino acids. The germline CDR1 and CDR2 sequences are PRHDT and FYEKMQ (reference sequence).